What follows are 5 T cell receptor beta chains derived from one specimen sequenced in a study of T cells in localized non-small cell lung cancer. Assay used: immunoSEQ multiplex PCR; TCRdb lists only in-frame clones, some missing. The sample records about 53,000 clones, approximately 88% being singletons. The sequenced sample was peripheral blood mononuclear cells, obtained before any cancer treatment. These receptors all come from a man between 40 and 75 years old with stage III lung adenocarcinoma.

The rearrangement uses TRBV19 and TRBJ2-7; D may match TRBD1 or TRBD2 (5 bases each). CDR3 length equals 13 residues. The germline CDR1 and CDR2 sequences are LNHDA and SQIVND (reference sequence). Trimming took off 1 base at V and 2 bases at J, with 6 bases between the two ends. The CDR3 loop reads CASSIAGPYEQYF. CDR3 DNA sequence: TGTGCCAGTAGTATAGCGGGGCCCTACGAGCAGTACTTC.

This clone appeared once. This sequence joins TRBV4-1 and TRBJ2-3, with a tentative D call TRBD2 (5 bases). This CDR3 comprises 17 residues. Germline V gene sequence: CDR1 MGHRA, CDR2 YSYEKL. Trimming removed 2 bases from V and 6 bases from J, with 21 bases in between. The CDR3: CASSQLDLLALGDTQYF. In DNA form, the CDR3 reads TGCGCCAGCAGCCAACTTGACTTGCTAGCCCTCGGCGATACGCAGTATTTT.

V usage is TRBV4-2 and J usage is TRBJ2-1; D possibly corresponds to TRBD1 (6 bases). The V end was cut by 1 base, the J end by 10 bases, with 11 bases between. CDR3 size: 13 residues. Germline V gene data show CDR1 as LGHNA and CDR2 as YNFKEQ. DNA of the CDR3: TGTGCCAGCAGCCAAGTGGACAGCAGCGAGCAGTTCTTC. Amino acid sequence: CASSQVDSSEQFF.

This sequence joins TRBV27 and TRBJ2-2; 9 bases agree with TRBD1. The J segment lost 7 bases and the V segment lost 6 bases, leaving 6 bases of the junction unmatched. The germline V gene has CDR1 MNHEY and CDR2 SMNVEV (reference sequence). CDR3 length equals 14 residues. CDR3: CASSPGQGFGELFF. CDR3 nucleotide sequence: TGTGCCAGCAGCCCGGGACAGGGATTCGGGGAGCTGTTTTTT.

The CDR3 nucleotides read TGTGCCAGTAGTGCCAGGGAACCGGTGCGCGGCTACACCTTC. It encodes CASSAREPVRGYTF. This chain connects TRBV19 to TRBJ1-2, with a possible D match to TRBD1 (5 bases). This CDR3 spans 14 amino acids. In germline, CDR1 is LNHDA, CDR2 SQIVND (reference sequence). Trimming took 5 bases from V and 8 from J, leaving 18 bases between them.